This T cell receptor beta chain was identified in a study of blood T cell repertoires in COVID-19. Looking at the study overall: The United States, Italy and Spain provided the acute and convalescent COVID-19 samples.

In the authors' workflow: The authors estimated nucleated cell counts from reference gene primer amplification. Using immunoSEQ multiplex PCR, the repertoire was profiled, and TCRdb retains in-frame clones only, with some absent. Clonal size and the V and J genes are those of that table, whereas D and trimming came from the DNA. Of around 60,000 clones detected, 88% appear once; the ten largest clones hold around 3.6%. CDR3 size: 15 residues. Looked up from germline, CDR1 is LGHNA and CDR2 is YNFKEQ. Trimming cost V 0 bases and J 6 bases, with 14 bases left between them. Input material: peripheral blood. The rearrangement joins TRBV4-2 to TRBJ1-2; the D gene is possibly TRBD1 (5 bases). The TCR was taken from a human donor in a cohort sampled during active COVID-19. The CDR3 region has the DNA TGTGCCAGCAGCCAAGAGTTTGGCAGGGCCAATGGCTACACCTTC. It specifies CASSQEFGRANGYTF.